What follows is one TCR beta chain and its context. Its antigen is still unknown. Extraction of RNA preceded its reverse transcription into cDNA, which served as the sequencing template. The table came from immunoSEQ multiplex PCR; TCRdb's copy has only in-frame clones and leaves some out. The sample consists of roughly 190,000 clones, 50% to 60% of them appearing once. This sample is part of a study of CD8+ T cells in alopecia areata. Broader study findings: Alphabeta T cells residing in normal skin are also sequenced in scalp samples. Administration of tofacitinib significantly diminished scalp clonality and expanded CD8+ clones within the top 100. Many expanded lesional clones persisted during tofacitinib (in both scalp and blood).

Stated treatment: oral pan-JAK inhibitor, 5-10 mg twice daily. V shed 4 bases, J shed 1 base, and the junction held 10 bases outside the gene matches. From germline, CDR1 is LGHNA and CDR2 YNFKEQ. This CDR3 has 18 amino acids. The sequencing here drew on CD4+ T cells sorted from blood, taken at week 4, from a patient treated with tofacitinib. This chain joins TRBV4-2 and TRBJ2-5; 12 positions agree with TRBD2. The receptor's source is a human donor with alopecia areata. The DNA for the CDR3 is TGTGCCAGCAGCCTATCCCGGGGACTAGCGGGTATCCAAGAGACCCAGTACTTC. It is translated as CASSLSRGLAGIQETQYF.